These T cell receptor beta chains were read from a single sample in a study of CD8 T cells in Susac syndrome. A single record per CDR3 protein comes from TCRdb applying MiXCR to the immunoSEQ multiplex PCR reads. The table has about 210,000 distinct CDR3 sequences, 94% seen once. Input material: CD4+ T cells from PBMCs. Receptors were obtained from a human donor with Susac syndrome. CDR3s include the opening cysteine and the closing phenylalanine or tryptophan. Each record gives: clone size, J gene, V gene, D gene, CDR3 DNA, CDR3 protein. A D gene is named only where the DNA matches it firmly. Clone size, where shown, is once, few, many, or a class for clones that have expanded.

>NA|TRBJ1-1|TRBV30|NA
TGTGCCTGGAGTGTCAGCATGAACACTGAAGCTTTCTTT
CAWSVSMNTEAFF
>NA|TRBJ1-1|TRBV11-2|NA
TGTGCCAGCAGCTTAGACGGGGTCGGGCCGAACACTGAAGCTTTCTTT
CASSLDGVGPNTEAFF
>few|TRBJ2-7|TRBV30|NA
TGTGCCTGGAGTGTATCCCGTCTCGAGCAGTACTTC
CAWSVSRLEQYF
>NA|TRBJ1-2|TRBV20-1|NA
TGCAGTGCTGGGGGGCAGGTGAACTATGGCTACACCTTC
CSAGGQVNYGYTF
>NA|TRBJ2-5|TRBV4-3|TRBD2
TGCGCCAGCAGCCAAGATCGGGGGGAGGGAGCAGAGACCCAGTACTTC
CASSQDRGEGAETQYF
>NA|TRBJ1-6|TRBV20-1|NA
TGCAGTGCTAGAGGGACAGACGATTCACCCCTCCACTTT
CSARGTDDSPLHF
>NA|TRBJ2-7|TRBV6-2/TRBV6-3|NA
TGTGCCAGCAGCCACGCGCAGTCCTACGAGCAGTACTTC
CASSHAQSYEQYF
>NA|TRBJ2-1|TRBV5-1|NA
TGCGCCAGCACCCCCACCGCAGGGCCGGGGAATGAGCAGTTCTTC
CASTPTAGPGNEQFF
>once|TRBJ1-1|TRBV29-1|NA
TGCAGCGTTTATGGGAACACTGAAGCTTTCTTT
CSVYGNTEAFF
>few|TRBJ2-7|TRBV9|TRBD2
TGTGCCAGCACCCCTCGGGGGGTCAACGAGCAGTACTTC
CASTPRGVNEQYF
>NA|TRBJ2-7|TRBV20-1|TRBD1
TGCAGTGCTCCGACAGGGAGCTCCTACGAGCAGTACTTC
CSAPTGSSYEQYF
>NA|TRBJ1-4|TRBV27|NA
TGTGCCAGCAGTTTCAGACAGCCGGGGGACTATGAAAAACTGTTTTTT
CASSFRQPGDYEKLFF
>NA|TRBJ2-2|TRBV11-3|NA
TGTGCCAGCTGCCATCTCGTGGGGGGGGCCGAGTCGAGGGAGCTGTTTTTT
CASCHLVGGAESRELFF
>NA|TRBJ1-1|TRBV19|NA
TGTGCCAGTAGCCCTTTGAGGGAGAGATCTTTCTTT
CASSPLRERSFF
>NA|TRBJ2-1|TRBV5-1|NA
TGCGCCAGCAGCTTTGGCAGCTCTTCGACCGGTGAGCAGTTCTTC
CASSFGSSSTGEQFF
>NA|TRBJ1-1|TRBV29-1|NA
TGCAGCGTTGTCCTGAGCACTGAAGCTTTCTTT
CSVVLSTEAFF
>NA|TRBJ2-7|TRBV3-1|NA
TGTGCCAGCAGCCAAGAAAGCGAGTGGGGCTACGAGCAGTACTTC
CASSQESEWGYEQYF
>NA|TRBJ1-5|TRBV30|TRBD1
TGTGCCTGGGACGGACAGGGGTATAGCAATCAGCCCCAGCATTTT
CAWDGQGYSNQPQHF
>NA|TRBJ1-2|TRBV28|NA
TGTGCCAGCAGTTTACCGGGCAGGTTGTATGGCTACACCTTC
CASSLPGRLYGYTF
>NA|TRBJ1-2|TRBV6-6|NA
TGTGCCAGCAGTCCACTCCTGCCTACCGGCTCTGGCTACACCTTC
CASSPLLPTGSGYTF
>NA|TRBJ1-1|TRBV6-2/TRBV6-3|NA
TGTGCCAGCAGTTACTCCGGTCCCACTGAAGCTTTCTTT
CASSYSGPTEAFF
>NA|TRBJ2-7|TRBV19|NA
TGTGCCAGTAGTATAGCGGCAGGGACCTACGAGCAGTACTTC
CASSIAAGTYEQYF